This T cell receptor beta chain was retrieved from a study of T cell changes during pregnancy in multiple sclerosis. Clones were read by immunoSEQ multiplex PCR, and TCRdb kept only the in-frame ones, dropping some. The sample carries approximately 70,000 clones, approximately 90% recorded once. V was trimmed by 8 bases and J by 7 bases, leaving 24 bases between them. The germline V gene has CDR1 SNHLY and CDR2 FYNNEI. The CDR3 is 15 residues long. This chain joins TRBV2 and TRBJ2-7; TRBD1 might be the D (7 bases). The source material was peripheral blood, sampled in the first trimester of pregnancy. This clonotype originated in a female donor in good health, enrolled as a control in a pregnancy study. DNA for the CDR3: TGTGCCAGCCACCTCGGGGGACAGACTTGGGGAGAGCAGTACTTC. Amino acids: CASHLGGQTWGEQYF. Full variable domain (rest looked up from reference TRBV2 and TRBJ2-7): EPEVTQTPSHQVTQMGQEVILRCVPISNHLYFYWYRQILGQKVEFLVSFYNNEISEKSEIFDDQFSVERPDGSNFTLKIRSTKLEDSAMYFCASHLGGQTWGEQYFGPGTRLTVT.